The 21 T cell receptor beta chains presented below share a single source sample, sequenced in a study of control samples from healthy donors and cancer patients. Assay: immunoSEQ multiplex PCR; the TCRdb copy retains only in-frame clones and omits some. The table lists about 79,000 clones, approximately 93% of them singletons. Sample: PBMCs. These receptors all stem from a woman between 35 and 50 years old with lung cancer.

The chain uses TRBV3-1 (or the pseudogene TRBV3-2) and TRBJ1-4; D not certain. The ends were cut back, 8 bases at V and 5 bases at J, with 15 bases in the middle. There are 14 residues in the CDR3. Germline V gene lookup returns CDR1 LGHDT and CDR2 YNNKEL (reference sequence). CDR3 nucleotide sequence: TGTGCCAGCGCCGGTTCCCAGTACAATGAAAAACTGTTTTTT. It specifies CASAGSQYNEKLFF.

Only one count was recorded for this clone. The chain carries TRBV19 and TRBJ1-6; possible D gene TRBD1, 6 bases. V lost 11 bases to trimming and J lost 4 bases, with 15 bases between them. The germline V gene encodes CDR1 LNHDA and CDR2 SQIVND (reference sequence). The CDR3 length is 14 residues. As DNA, the CDR3 is TGTGCCGTCGCCTTGGGACAATATAATTCACCCCTCCACTTT. Translation gives CAVALGQYNSPLHF.

The chain links TRBV5-1 to TRBJ2-1; D perhaps matches TRBD2 (6 bases). CDR3 length: 14 residues. V lost 2 bases and J lost 8, with 14 bases in between. Germline values: CDR1 SGHRS, CDR2 YFSETQ. The CDR3 here is CASSLDFGRHEQFF. CDR3 DNA: TGCGCCAGCAGCTTAGACTTTGGGAGGCATGAGCAGTTCTTC.

This clone came up a few times. The V call is TRBV6-6, the J call TRBJ1-5; 9 bases fit TRBD1. This CDR3 has 16 amino acids. The trim removed 2 bases at V and 2 bases at J, leaving 4 bases unmatched. CDR1 MNHNY and CDR2 SVGAGI come from the germline V gene (reference sequence). The CDR3 protein is CASSYLGQGGNQPQHF. The DNA of the CDR3 is TGTGCCAGCAGTTACCTGGGACAGGGTGGCAATCAGCCCCAGCATTTT.

V usage is TRBV30 and J usage is TRBJ1-2; 7 bases map to TRBD1. CDR1 is GTSNPN, CDR2 SVGIG, per germline (reference sequence). This CDR3 spans 15 amino acids. V was pared by 5 bases and J by 1 base, with 10 bases of the junction left unmatched. The DNA of the CDR3 is TGTGCCTGGGAGCCTCCCGGGACAGTTAACTATGGCTACACCTTC. As protein: CAWEPPGTVNYGYTF.

J is TRBJ1-6 and V is TRBV4-1; D remains ambiguous. Germline V gives CDR1 MGHRA, CDR2 YSYEKL. V lost 0 bases, J lost 6 bases, and 9 bases lay in between. The CDR3 spans 15 residues. The CDR3 protein is CASSQDRAANSPLHF. The CDR3 coding sequence is TGCGCCAGCAGCCAAGATAGGGCAGCTAATTCACCCCTCCACTTT.

The rearrangement links TRBV5-6 to TRBJ1-2; 8 positions match TRBD1. Germline V gene sequence: CDR1 SGHDT, CDR2 YYEEEE. V was clipped by 4 bases and J by 4 bases; unmatched bases: 6. The CDR3 is made up of 14 amino acids. The CDR3 sequence: CASSLITGGYGYTF. For the CDR3, the DNA is TGTGCCAGCAGCCTGATTACAGGGGGCTATGGCTACACCTTC.

The V and J genes are TRBV3-1 (or the pseudogene TRBV3-2) and TRBJ2-3; perhaps TRBD2 as D (7 bases). CDR1 and CDR2 (germline): LGHDT, YNNKEL (reference sequence). CDR3 size: 15 residues. Between the trimmed V and J ends, which lost 4 bases and 0 bases, there was a span of 11 bases. The chain's CDR3 is CASSLGGVSTDTQYF. CDR3 sequence (DNA): TGTGCCAGCAGCCTAGGGGGGGTTAGCACAGATACGCAGTATTTT.

The rearrangement joins TRBV5-4 to TRBJ1-1; D gene ambiguous. Germline CDR1 SGHNT, CDR2 YYREEE (reference sequence). Between the trimmed V and J ends, which lost 4 bases and 8 bases, there was a span of 9 bases. CDR3 length: 11 amino acids. The CDR3 DNA follows: TGTGCCAGCAGCCTCGGCGTCGAAGCTTTCTTT. This translates into CASSLGVEAFF.

The rearrangement links TRBV11-1 to TRBJ1-6; possibly TRBD1 for D (5 bases). CDR1 SGHAT and CDR2 FQDESV come from the germline V gene (reference sequence). V was clipped by 5 bases and J by 13 bases, with 15 bases between them. The CDR3 runs to 13 residues. The chain's CDR3 is CASSKTDAVPLHF. CDR3 coding DNA: TGTGCCAGCAGCAAGACAGATGCGGTCCCCCTCCACTTT. The whole variable domain, filled in from reference TRBV11-1 and TRBJ1-6, reads EAEVAQSPRYKITEKSQAVAFWCDPISGHATLYWYRQILGQGPELLVQFQDESVVDDSQLPKDRFSAERLKGVDSTLKIQPAELGDSAMYLCASSKTDAVPLHFGNGTRLTVT.

V gene TRBV5-5 combines with J gene TRBJ1-6, with D possibly being TRBD1 (5 bases). Germline assignment: CDR1 SGHKS and CDR2 YYEKEE (reference sequence). Trimming removed 9 bases at V and 7 bases at J, with 23 bases between. This CDR3 is built from 16 residues. The CDR3 sequence is CATKTEWGERNSPLHF. DNA of the CDR3: TGTGCCACAAAGACCGAATGGGGGGAACGGAATTCACCCCTCCACTTT.

The CDR3: CSVVVGPLYEQYF. In DNA form, the CDR3 reads TGCAGCGTTGTGGTCGGCCCGCTCTACGAGCAGTACTTC. This chain links TRBV29-1 with TRBJ2-7, with D unresolved. V lost 4 bases and J lost 3, with 13 bases in between. The CDR3 is made up of 13 amino acids. Germline assignment: CDR1 SQVTM and CDR2 ANQGSEA.

This clone was picked up one time. The chain recombines TRBV4-1 with TRBJ1-5, with D possibly matching TRBD1 (6 bases). V shed 1 base and J shed 7 bases, with 14 bases lying between them. The V gene's germline CDR1 is MGHRA and CDR2 YSYEKL. The CDR3 spans 15 residues. DNA for the CDR3: TGCGCCAGCAGCCAAGGGCAGGGGTCAAACCAGCCCCAGCATTTT. Protein: CASSQGQGSNQPQHF.

The gene calls are TRBV5-5 and TRBJ1-5, with a possible D match to TRBD1 (6 bases). The CDR3 has 15 amino acids. Trimming shortened V by 1 base and J by 6 bases, and 14 bases separated the two germline ends. Germline CDR1 SGHKS, CDR2 YYEKEE (reference sequence). DNA of the CDR3: TGTGCCAGCAGCTTGTCCAGGGGAGACGGTCAGCCCCAGCATTTT. It specifies CASSLSRGDGQPQHF.

V is TRBV7-2 and J is TRBJ2-1; D gene unclear. There are 12 residues in the CDR3. V lost 8 bases and J 6 bases, leaving 11 bases between the germline ends. The germline V gene has CDR1 SGHTA and CDR2 FQGNSA. CDR3 nucleotides: TGTGCCAGCGCGTCCACCTCCAATGAGCAGTTCTTC. Amino acid sequence: CASASTSNEQFF.

The V call is TRBV19, the J call TRBJ1-1, with D perhaps TRBD1 (6 bases). The germline V gene encodes CDR1 LNHDA and CDR2 SQIVND (reference sequence). Trimming pared 6 bases from V and 1 base from J, leaving 18 bases between. The length of the CDR3 is 16 residues. The CDR3 DNA sequence: TGTGCCAGTAGGCTCGTTTTTACAGGGTCGAACACTGAAGCTTTCTTT. It specifies CASRLVFTGSNTEAFF.

The rearrangement joins TRBV6-4 to TRBJ1-2; tentatively, D is TRBD1 (5 bases). The CDR3 consists of 13 residues. V lost 4 bases to trimming and J lost 4 bases, with 10 bases between them. In germline, CDR1 is MRHNA, CDR2 SNTAGT. CDR3 DNA: TGTGCCAGCAGTGTGGGGCCCGCCTATGGCTACACCTTC. Protein product: CASSVGPAYGYTF.

The rearrangement links TRBV29-1 to TRBJ2-3; D not certain. The germline V gene has CDR1 SQVTM and CDR2 ANQGSEA. V was clipped by 1 base and J by 2 bases, with 7 bases between them. The CDR3 consists of 13 residues. The CDR3 spells CSVEVVNTDTQYF. CDR3 bases: TGCAGCGTTGAAGTGGTCAACACAGATACGCAGTATTTT.

The chain uses TRBV19 and TRBJ2-2, with 8 bases matching TRBD1. Per the germline V gene, CDR1 is LNHDA and CDR2 is SQIVND (reference sequence). J lost 6 bases, V lost 5 bases, and 5 bases had no gene match. The CDR3 is made up of 14 amino acids. CDR3 in amino acids: CASSWTGFAGELFF. The CDR3 DNA is TGTGCCAGTAGTTGGACAGGGTTCGCCGGGGAGCTGTTTTTT.

The chain is built from TRBV27 and TRBJ2-4; TRBD1 is a possible D gene (6 bases). V dropped 7 bases and J dropped 6 bases, with 19 bases sitting between them. Per germline, CDR1 MNHEY and CDR2 SMNVEV (reference sequence). The CDR3 has 15 residues. The CDR3 DNA follows: TGTGCCAGCAAAATTCTTCAGGACAGTCGAAACATTCAGTACTTC. This sequence encodes CASKILQDSRNIQYF.

A remark on this clone: The junction departs from germline at one end; a sequencing error may be responsible. This chain connects TRBV7-7 to TRBJ2-2, with D maybe TRBD1 (5 bases). The CDR3 runs to 14 residues. Germline loops: CDR1 SSHAT, CDR2 FNYEAQ (reference sequence). DNA for the CDR3: TGTGCTAGCAGCTTCCAGGGAAGCACCGGGGAGCTGTTTTTT. It encodes CASSFQGSTGELFF.